A single sample is the source of the 23 T cell receptor beta chains below, sequenced in a study of human thymus T cells. Clones were sequenced by immunoSEQ multiplex PCR, and TCRdb holds only the in-frame ones, with some missing. The profile shows 60,000 to 75,000 clones, 85% to 95% of them singletons. Corrective cardiac surgery supplied the resected thymus tissue. The material sequenced was thymus tissue. The receptors derive from a girl less than two years old with a congenital heart defect but otherwise immunologically healthy.

This chain joins TRBV19 and TRBJ2-2, with D tentatively TRBD2 (6 bases). Germline V gene lookup returns CDR1 LNHDA and CDR2 SQIVND (reference sequence). V lost 7 bases to trimming and J lost 1 base, with 19 bases between them. This CDR3 contains 17 residues. The CDR3 protein is CASKAPLGGRNTGELFF. For the CDR3, the DNA is TGTGCCAGTAAGGCCCCCCTTGGGGGGAGGAACACCGGGGAGCTGTTTTTT.

The chain recombines TRBV5-6 with TRBJ2-4; 7 bases align to TRBD1. The V gene end was trimmed by 1 base and the J gene end by 9 bases; junction bases not matched to a gene: 10. This CDR3 spans 15 amino acids. Germline lookup yields CDR1 SGHDT and CDR2 YYEEEE. CDR3 DNA: TGTGCCAGCAGCTTGTGTGGGACAGAGTTTTGCATTCAGTACTTC. Amino acids: CASSLCGTEFCIQYF.

The V and J genes are TRBV30 and TRBJ2-7; 9 positions agree with TRBD2. This CDR3 spans 16 amino acids. The V and J ends lost 0 bases and 3 bases, in that order; junction bases with no gene match: 9. Germline V CDR1 and CDR2: GTSNPN, SVGIG (reference sequence). Written as DNA, the CDR3 is TGTGCCTGGAGTGTAGCGAGTAGCGGGAGTCACTACGAGCAGTACTTC. As protein: CAWSVASSGSHYEQYF.

The chain joins TRBV27 to TRBJ1-4; 11 bases match TRBD1. Germline loops: CDR1 MNHEY, CDR2 SMNVEV (reference sequence). The CDR3 extends over 15 amino acids. V shed 2 bases, J shed 7 bases, and the junction held 3 bases outside the gene matches. The CDR3 DNA reads TGTGCCAGCAGTTTAAAAGGGACAGGGGGTGAAAAACTGTTTTTT. Translating it yields CASSLKGTGGEKLFF.

The chain carries TRBV11-2 and TRBJ2-6, with D tentatively TRBD1 or TRBD2 (6 bases each). V was pared by 5 bases and J by 0 bases, with 17 bases between. The CDR3 is 18 residues long. Germline V gene data show CDR1 as SGHAT and CDR2 as FQNNGV. The CDR3 here is CASSPSGGQSSGANVLTF. CDR3 nucleotides: TGTGCCAGCAGCCCCTCCGGGGGCCAATCCTCTGGGGCCAACGTCCTGACTTTC.

The chain uses TRBV7-2 and TRBJ2-1; D unclear. The CDR3 has 18 amino acids. Germline V gene data show CDR1 as SGHTA and CDR2 as FQGNSA. With 8 bases removed from V and 7 bases from J, the gap between germline ends came to 30 bases. The CDR3 spells CASDGDVGIHMTRNEQFF. In DNA form, the CDR3 reads TGTGCCAGCGACGGCGACGTAGGGATACACATGACGAGAAATGAGCAGTTCTTC.

The chain carries TRBV7-2 and TRBJ2-5, with a possible D match to TRBD2 (6 bases). There are 13 residues in the CDR3. Looked up from germline, CDR1 is SGHTA and CDR2 is FQGNSA. The germline V and J ends were trimmed by 2 bases and 4 bases, with 8 bases remaining between them. The CDR3 here is CASSLKGGETQYF. In DNA form, the CDR3 reads TGTGCCAGCAGCTTAAAGGGAGGAGAGACCCAGTACTTC.

V usage is TRBV28 and J usage is TRBJ1-5, with 10 bases matching TRBD1. V lost 5 bases, J lost 9 bases, and 22 bases stayed unmatched. Germline CDR1 is MDHEN and CDR2 is SYDVKM. There are 19 residues in the CDR3. The CDR3 sequence is CASSVDRGQIEITNVPQHF. DNA for the CDR3: TGTGCCAGCAGTGTCGACAGGGGGCAAATAGAAATCACGAATGTGCCCCAGCATTTT.

The rearrangement links TRBV19 to TRBJ2-2; 9 nucleotides align to TRBD2. Trimming cost V 9 bases and J 7 bases; bases outside gene matches: 6. Germline V CDR1 and CDR2: LNHDA, SQIVND (reference sequence). The CDR3 is 13 residues long. CDR3 DNA sequence: TGTGCCAGCTTAGCGGGAGATGGCGGGGAGCTGTTTTTT. Amino acids: CASLAGDGGELFF. Full variable domain (outside the CDR3, taken from reference TRBV19 and TRBJ2-2): DGGITQSPKYLFRKEGQNVTLSCEQNLNHDAMYWYRQDPGQGLRLIYYSQIVNDFQKGDIAEGYSVSREKKESFPLTVTSAQKNPTAFYLCASLAGDGGELFFGEGSRLTVL.

V gene TRBV5-1 combines with J gene TRBJ1-4; no clear D. Between the trimmed V and J ends, which lost 0 bases and 0 bases, there was a span of 9 bases. Germline CDR1 and CDR2: SGHRS and YFSETQ. This CDR3 has 16 residues. This CDR3 reads CASSLAWSSTNEKLFF. CDR3 DNA: TGCGCCAGCAGCTTGGCCTGGTCTTCAACTAATGAAAAACTGTTTTTT.

CDR3 sequence reads: CASSQDQRGLAVTDTQYF. The DNA of the CDR3 is TGTGCCAGCAGCCAAGATCAACGGGGACTAGCGGTCACAGATACGCAGTATTTT. The chain employs TRBV4-2 and TRBJ2-3; 11 nucleotides agree with TRBD2. J lost 2 bases, V lost 0 bases, and 7 bases had no gene match. Germline V gene lookup returns CDR1 LGHNA and CDR2 YNFKEQ. There are 18 residues in the CDR3.

The chain uses TRBV4-2 and TRBJ2-2; 10 positions match TRBD1. Trimming cost V 4 bases and J 4 bases; bases outside gene matches: 9. CDR3 length: 17 amino acids. The V gene's germline CDR1 is LGHNA and CDR2 YNFKEQ. As DNA, the CDR3 is TGTGCCAGCAGCCTTCAGGGGACAGGGGACGGCACCGGGGAGCTGTTTTTT. Protein sequence: CASSLQGTGDGTGELFF.

The chain uses TRBV19 and TRBJ1-1; a possible D gene is TRBD1 (5 bases). Germline CDR1 LNHDA, CDR2 SQIVND (reference sequence). This CDR3 is 13 amino acids long. V lost 8 bases, J lost 5 bases, and 15 bases lay in between. CDR3 amino acids: CASVRGPQTEAFF. The CDR3 nucleotides read TGTGCCAGTGTGCGGGGCCCTCAAACTGAAGCTTTCTTT.

The chain joins TRBV5-1 to TRBJ2-7; 12 bases agree with TRBD2. Germline-derived CDR1 and CDR2 are SGHRS and YFSETQ. The CDR3 length is 17 residues. The ends lost 4 bases at V and 5 bases at J; junction bases unmatched: 13. The CDR3 bases are TGCGCCAGCAGCCCCCAAGGGACCTGGACTAGCGGGAACGAGCAGTACTTC. It codes for CASSPQGTWTSGNEQYF.

The rearrangement uses TRBV10-3 and TRBJ1-2; D might be TRBD1 (5 bases). V shed 7 bases and J shed 3 bases, with 18 bases lying between them. The germline V gene has CDR1 ENHRY and CDR2 SYGVKD. The CDR3 has 15 amino acids. This chain's CDR3 is CAINKGVGVDYGYTF. In DNA form, the CDR3 reads TGTGCCATCAATAAGGGAGTGGGGGTTGACTATGGCTACACCTTC.

For the CDR3, the DNA is TGTGCCAGCAGCTTAGGTCTAGCGGGAGTGGAATACAATGAGCAGTTCTTC. Its translation: CASSLGLAGVEYNEQFF. The chain uses TRBV7-2 and TRBJ2-1; TRBD2 agrees at 10 bases. The CDR3 has 17 residues. With V trimmed by 1 base and J by 4 bases, 7 bases remained unmatched. Per germline, CDR1 SGHTA and CDR2 FQGNSA.

The chain recombines TRBV6-4 with TRBJ2-6; 10 bases map to TRBD1. CDR1 and CDR2 from the germline V gene are MRHNA and SNTAGT. This CDR3 has 18 amino acids. V gave up 6 bases and J gave up 0 bases; unmatched junction bases: 8. The CDR3 protein is CASSTGTGASSGANVLTF. CDR3 coding DNA: TGTGCCAGCAGCACCGGGACAGGGGCCTCCTCTGGGGCCAACGTCCTGACTTTC.

V is TRBV14 and J is TRBJ2-2; D gene uncertain. CDR3 length equals 20 residues. Per germline, CDR1 SGHDN and CDR2 FVKESK. Trimming shortened V by 0 bases and J by 4 bases, and 24 bases separated the two germline ends. Here the CDR3 reads CASSQDWCPKPRHFTGELFF. In DNA, the CDR3 is TGTGCCAGCAGCCAAGATTGGTGCCCTAAGCCACGACACTTCACCGGGGAGCTGTTTTTT.

V is TRBV10-2 and J is TRBJ2-7, with TRBD1 as a possible D gene (6 bases). CDR3 size: 14 residues. Germline V gene lookup returns CDR1 WSHSY and CDR2 SAAADI. V dropped 6 bases and J dropped 0 bases, with 12 bases sitting between them. CDR3 nucleotides: TGCGCCAGCAGCTTGGACAGAAACTCCTACGAGCAGTACTTC. Translating gives CASSLDRNSYEQYF.

This clone occurred once. The chain is built from TRBV19 and TRBJ1-1; possible D gene TRBD1, 6 bases. The CDR3 sequence is 18 residues long. Trimming took 5 bases from V and 2 from J, leaving 24 bases between them. CDR1 and CDR2 (germline): LNHDA, SQIVND (reference sequence). CDR3 coding DNA: TGTGCCAGTAGTGCCCTCTTACAGGGACTGCTACCAAACACTGAAGCTTTCTTT. It encodes CASSALLQGLLPNTEAFF.

Note on this clone: The junction does not match germline at one end; this may be a read error. The chain links TRBV6-1 to TRBJ1-2; D perhaps matches TRBD1 (6 bases). The CDR3 sequence is 11 residues long. Germline V gives CDR1 MNHNS, CDR2 SASEGT. CDR3 loop: CTSGQPNGYTF. As DNA, the CDR3 is TGTACCAGCGGACAGCCTAATGGCTACACCTTC.

The V gene is TRBV4-1, the J gene TRBJ2-7; 8 positions agree with TRBD1. Germline V gene lookup returns CDR1 MGHRA and CDR2 YSYEKL. The CDR3 runs to 15 residues. The ends lost 6 bases at V and 1 base at J; junction bases unmatched: 8. As DNA, the CDR3 is TGCGCCAGCAGTCGATACGGGACAGGATCCTACGAGCAGTACTTC. Its translation: CASSRYGTGSYEQYF.

This clone occurred once. The chain recombines TRBV10-3 with TRBJ2-7; D ambiguous. Germline values: CDR1 ENHRY, CDR2 SYGVKD. The V gene lost 10 bases and the J gene lost 5 bases, with 12 bases spanning the gap. The CDR3 consists of 11 residues. CDR3 nucleotide sequence: TGTGCCACTTGGTCCCCTGACGAGCAGTACTTC. It encodes CATWSPDEQYF.